Listed here are 12 T cell receptor beta chains from one sample, sequenced in a study of T-cell memory formation after mild COVID-19. TCRdb re-analysed the 5' RACE reads in MiXCR, keeping a single row per CDR3 protein. The table includes 200,000 to 300,000 distinct CDR3 sequences, approximately 15% detected once. The sample consisted of PBMCs or a T cell subset sorted from them (not recorded which). All receptors derive from an adult woman who had mild COVID-19 (a few samples of this study predate the infection). Cell type and time point are not known.

The V and J genes are TRBV30 and TRBJ1-2, with 7 bases matching TRBD1. Trimming at V came to 3 bases and at J to 6 bases, leaving 7 bases not matched to a gene. The CDR3 contains 13 residues. Germline CDR1 GTSNPN, CDR2 SVGIG (reference sequence). The CDR3 spells CAWRAGGRDGYTF. The CDR3 bases are TGTGCCTGGAGAGCAGGGGGACGGGATGGCTACACCTTC.

This chain connects TRBV10-3 to TRBJ2-1; 7 bases are shared with TRBD1. Germline CDR1 ENHRY, CDR2 SYGVKD. The CDR3 is 16 residues long. V shed 4 bases and J 0 bases; nucleotides not matched to a gene: 6. The CDR3 nucleotides read TGTGCCATCAGTGGACAGACAGGGTACTCCTACAATGAGCAGTTCTTC. This gives the protein CAISGQTGYSYNEQFF.

The gene calls are TRBV10-2 and TRBJ2-7; D may correspond to TRBD1 or TRBD2 (5 bases each). The CDR3 consists of 14 residues. V was clipped by 4 bases and J by 0 bases, with 10 bases between them. Per germline, CDR1 WSHSY and CDR2 SAAADI. In nucleotides, the CDR3 is TGCGCCAGCAGTGGGGCAGGGAGCTCCTACGAGCAGTACTTC. Protein product: CASSGAGSSYEQYF.

The chain is built from TRBV4-2 and TRBJ1-3; TRBD1 agrees at 8 bases. Germline CDR1 LGHNA, CDR2 YNFKEQ. CDR3 length: 16 amino acids. V shed 0 bases, J shed 4 bases, and the junction held 5 bases outside the gene matches. This CDR3 is CASSQEGRTGGNTIYF. CDR3 bases: TGTGCCAGCAGCCAAGAAGGGCGGACAGGGGGAAACACCATATATTTT.

The sample holds a few counts of this clonotype. The chain uses TRBV29-1 and TRBJ2-5; D not certain. Between the trimmed V and J ends, which lost 7 bases and 1 base, there was a span of 7 bases. Germline assignment: CDR1 SQVTM and CDR2 ANQGSEA. CDR3 length: 11 residues. In DNA form, the CDR3 reads TGCAGCGCGGCCGTCCAAGAGACCCAGTACTTC. As protein: CSAAVQETQYF.

This clonotype was found many times. The chain combines TRBV10-3 with TRBJ1-4; D possibly corresponds to TRBD1 (5 bases). The CDR3 runs to 12 residues. V was shortened by 8 bases and J by 6 bases, with 10 bases between the two germline ends. In germline, CDR1 is ENHRY, CDR2 SYGVKD. For the CDR3, the DNA is TGTGCCATCGGGACCCAGGATGAAAAACTGTTTTTT. Its translation: CAIGTQDEKLFF.

There are a few counts of this clonotype. The chain has TRBV20-1 and TRBJ1-5; D ambiguous. Trimming took off 1 base at V and 3 bases at J, with 13 bases between the two ends. Germline V lookup: CDR1 DFQATT, CDR2 SNEGSKA (reference sequence). The CDR3 is 15 amino acids. CDR3 nucleotide sequence: TGCAGTGCTAGAGTCCCCTTCGGCCTCAATCAGCCCCAGCATTTT. As protein: CSARVPFGLNQPQHF.

This clonotype showed up just a few times. The chain carries TRBV5-1 and TRBJ2-4; 8 positions match TRBD1. Germline-derived CDR1 and CDR2 are SGHRS and YFSETQ. The CDR3 contains 15 residues. With 0 bases clipped from V and 6 bases from J, the junction kept 5 bases outside the gene matches. The CDR3, as DNA: TGCGCCAGCAGCTTGGGTCAGACAGGGGTAAACATTCAGTACTTC. This sequence encodes CASSLGQTGVNIQYF. The full variable domain, its missing parts supplied by reference TRBV5-1 and TRBJ2-4, is KAGVTQTPRYLIKTRGQQVTLSCSPISGHRSVSWYQQTPGQGLQFLFEYFSETQRNKGNFPGRFSGRQFSNSRSEMNVSTLELGDSALYLCASSLGQTGVNIQYFGAGTRLSVL.

The chain has TRBV7-6 and TRBJ2-1; 9 bases agree with TRBD2. V was pared by 7 bases and J by 1 base, with 8 bases of the junction left unmatched. CDR3 size: 16 residues. Germline V gene lookup returns CDR1 SGHVS and CDR2 FNYEAQ. This chain's CDR3 is CASTRGRGGSYNEQFF. CDR3 DNA sequence: TGTGCCAGCACCCGGGGGCGGGGGGGTTCCTACAATGAGCAGTTCTTC. Together with reference TRBV7-6 and TRBJ2-1, the CDR3 gives the full variable domain: GAGVSQSPRYKVTKRGQDVALRCDPISGHVSLYWYRQALGQGPEFLTYFNYEAQQDKSGLPNDRFSAERPEGSISTLTIQRTEQRDSAMYRCASTRGRGGSYNEQFFGPGTRLTVL.

The rearrangement uses TRBV5-1 and TRBJ2-5; TRBD2 aligns across 13 bases. V gave up 4 bases and J gave up 6 bases; unmatched junction bases: 9. CDR1 and CDR2 from the germline V gene are SGHRS and YFSETQ. The CDR3 length is 16 residues. The CDR3 DNA reads as TGCGCCAGCAGCATTACTAGCGGGGGGGCCCCGAAGACCCAGTACTTC. Protein product: CASSITSGGAPKTQYF.

This clonotype was observed a few times. V is TRBV29-1 and J is TRBJ1-3, with D hard to call. CDR1 is SQVTM and CDR2 is ANQGSEA in the germline V gene. V was trimmed by 4 bases and J by 0 bases, leaving 7 bases between them. CDR3 length equals 13 residues. CDR3 sequence: CSVVTNSGNTIYF. CDR3 DNA: TGCAGCGTTGTGACCAACTCTGGAAACACCATATATTTT.

This clonotype has just a few counts. This chain links TRBV6-5 with TRBJ2-2; TRBD2 might be the D (6 bases). This CDR3 contains 16 residues. Germline V gene lookup returns CDR1 MNHEY and CDR2 SVGAGI. V lost 0 bases and J lost 11, with 19 bases in between. The CDR3 coding sequence is TGTGCCAGCAGTTACTCGGGGGGTGTAGCGGCCGACGAGCTGTTTTTT. Translation: CASSYSGGVAADELFF.